Shown below are 17 T cell receptor beta chains from a single sample sequenced in a study of intratumoral heterogeneity in liver cancer. The hepatocellular carcinoma nodule was sampled at distinct, geographically separated regions. TCRdb's table, derived via immunoSEQ multiplex PCR, lists solely in-frame clones and lacks some. The sample contains around 2,500 clones, 71% of which appear only once. The sequences come from tumor tissue, collected before any cancer treatment. The receptors derive from a woman in her sixties or seventies with hepatocellular carcinoma.

The chain carries TRBV9 and TRBJ1-3; D not resolved. The CDR3 has 15 amino acids. The germline V gene has CDR1 SGDLS and CDR2 YYNGEE. The ends were cut back, 3 bases at V and 4 bases at J, with 14 bases in the middle. CDR3 loop: CASSEEGTRGNTIYF. For the CDR3, the DNA is TGTGCCAGCAGCGAAGAAGGAACAAGAGGAAACACCATATATTTT. Based on the CDR3 plus reference TRBV9 and TRBJ1-3, the full variable domain is DSGVTQTPKHLITATGQRVTLRCSPRSGDLSVYWYQQSLDQGLQFLIQYYNGEERAKGNILERFSAQQFPDLHSELNLSSLELGDSALYFCASSEEGTRGNTIYFGEGSWLTVV.

The chain has TRBV6-5 and TRBJ1-6; 8 positions match TRBD1. V was pared by 5 bases and J by 7 bases, with 7 bases of the junction left unmatched. The CDR3 runs to 15 residues. CDR1 is MNHEY, CDR2 SVGAGI, per germline. This CDR3 reads CASSQLGTGNSPLHF. The CDR3 region has the DNA TGTGCCAGCAGTCAACTGGGGACAGGCAATTCACCCCTCCACTTT.

The rearrangement joins TRBV15 to TRBJ1-2; 7 bases map to TRBD1. V lost 0 bases, J lost 6 bases, and 7 bases stayed unmatched. This CDR3 has 15 residues. From germline, CDR1 is LNHNV and CDR2 YYDKDF (reference sequence). The CDR3 sequence: CATSRDTRQGHGYTF. The DNA for the CDR3 is TGTGCCACCAGCAGAGACACACGACAGGGCCATGGCTACACCTTC. The full variable domain, completed using reference TRBV15 and TRBJ1-2, is DAMVIQNPRYQVTQFGKPVTLSCSQTLNHNVMYWYQQKSSQAPKLLFHYYDKDFNNEADTPDNFQSRRPNTSFCFLDIRSPGLGDTAMYLCATSRDTRQGHGYTFGSGTRLTVV.

The sample holds a few counts of this clone. The chain uses TRBV12-3 or TRBV12-4 and TRBJ1-1; D is unresolved. Trimming took off 6 bases at V and 8 bases at J, with 16 bases between the two ends. The CDR3 length is 13 residues. The CDR3 DNA follows: TGTGCCAGCAGACTAACCCCACAGACCGAAGCTTTCTTT. Translation gives CASRLTPQTEAFF.

This chain uses TRBV2 with TRBJ2-7, with TRBD2 matching 10 bases. Germline CDR1 is SNHLY and CDR2 is FYNNEI. CDR3 size: 14 residues. V trimming: 10 bases; J trimming: 4 bases; junction bases outside the gene matches: 10. The CDR3 DNA reads as TGTGCCATCGACAGACCTAGCGGGAGTTACGAGCAGTACTTC. Residues: CAIDRPSGSYEQYF.

In its sample, this clone was seen a few times. The chain employs TRBV18 and TRBJ1-1; 8 positions agree with TRBD1. The germline V gene encodes CDR1 KGHSH and CDR2 LQKENI. The ends lost 6 bases at V and 4 bases at J; junction bases unmatched: 7. The length of the CDR3 is 14 residues. This chain's CDR3 is CASSPDRASTEAFF. CDR3 sequence (DNA): TGTGCCAGCTCCCCGGACAGGGCGAGCACTGAAGCTTTCTTT. Using reference TRBV18 and TRBJ1-1 for the parts outside the CDR3, the full variable domain is NAGVMQNPRHLVRRRGQEARLRCSPMKGHSHVYWYRQLPEEGLKFMVYLQKENIIDESGMPKERFSAEFPKEGPSILRIQQVVRGDSAAYFCASSPDRASTEAFFGQGTRLTVV.

This chain uses TRBV30 with TRBJ2-1; perhaps D is TRBD1 or TRBD2 (5 bases each). CDR1 and CDR2 from the germline V gene are GTSNPN and SVGIG (reference sequence). Trimming cost V 0 bases and J 3 bases, with 15 bases left between them. The CDR3 extends over 16 amino acids. The DNA of the CDR3 is TGTGCCTGGAGTGTAAACTGGGGGAGTTTCTACAATGAGCAGTTCTTC. This encodes CAWSVNWGSFYNEQFF.

This chain connects TRBV6-1 to TRBJ1-1; D ambiguous. This CDR3 contains 14 residues. V lost 1 base and J lost 5, with 11 bases in between. Germline assignment: CDR1 MNHNS and CDR2 SASEGT. The CDR3 region is CASSEVGRPTEAFF. CDR3 DNA sequence: TGTGCCAGCAGTGAAGTAGGCCGGCCAACTGAAGCTTTCTTT.

V usage is TRBV9 and J usage is TRBJ2-2; 9 bases match TRBD2. The CDR3 totals 15 residues. The junction had 6 bases not matched to a gene; V was cut back by 4 bases and J by 5 bases. The V gene's germline CDR1 is SGDLS and CDR2 YYNGEE. The CDR3 bases are TGTGCCAGCAGCCTTAGCGGGAGAGGAACCGGGGAGCTGTTTTTT. Translated: CASSLSGRGTGELFF.

The chain uses TRBV18 and TRBJ2-7; TRBD2 matches at 10 bases. CDR1 is KGHSH and CDR2 is LQKENI in the germline V gene. The CDR3 length is 15 residues. V shed 3 bases and J 2 bases; nucleotides not matched to a gene: 4. The CDR3 bases are TGTGCCAGCTCACCTCGGACTAGCGGCCCCTACGAGCAGTACTTC. It codes for CASSPRTSGPYEQYF.

The chain uses TRBV10-3 and TRBJ2-1; 10 bases are shared with TRBD2. The CDR3 covers 15 residues. Trimming took 2 bases from V and 5 from J; bases not matched to a gene: 3. Germline CDR1 reads ENHRY; CDR2 reads SYGVKD. The CDR3 spells CAISELLAGDNEQFF. The CDR3 DNA follows: TGTGCCATCAGTGAGCTGCTAGCGGGAGACAATGAGCAGTTCTTC.

The chain uses TRBV5-6 and TRBJ1-2; 7 nucleotides line up with TRBD1. J gave up 5 bases and V 4 bases, and 14 bases lay outside the gene matches. Per the germline V gene, CDR1 is SGHDT and CDR2 is YYEEEE. The CDR3 consists of 16 residues. The CDR3 region has the DNA TGTGCCAGCAGCGGTGGAACGACAGGGCGGAGGTATGGCTACACCTTC. Translation: CASSGGTTGRRYGYTF.

This chain's CDR3 is CASSLNWGSTEAFF. CDR3 DNA: TGCGCCAGCAGCTTGAATTGGGGGTCCACTGAAGCTTTCTTT. This chain connects TRBV5-1 to TRBJ1-1; D may be TRBD1 (5 bases). Per the germline V gene, CDR1 is SGHRS and CDR2 is YFSETQ. The ends were cut back, 1 base at V and 4 bases at J, with 11 bases in the middle. The CDR3 consists of 14 residues.

A few counts support this clone. The chain joins TRBV2 to TRBJ1-5; a weak D match, TRBD1 (5 bases). The germline V gene has CDR1 SNHLY and CDR2 FYNNEI. The CDR3 is made up of 13 amino acids. Trimming pared 7 bases from V and 6 bases from J, leaving 13 bases between. The CDR3 DNA sequence: TGTGCCAGCACTGAGGGACTGTTTCAGCCCCAGCATTTT. This sequence encodes CASTEGLFQPQHF.

The chain is built from TRBV6-2 or TRBV6-3 and TRBJ2-7, with TRBD2 matching over 7 bases. Germline V gene lookup returns CDR1 MNHEY and CDR2 SVGEGT. CDR3 length equals 14 residues. V gave up 5 bases and J gave up 1 base; unmatched junction bases: 5. This CDR3 is CASSLAEVSYEQYF. CDR3 in DNA: TGTGCCAGCAGTCTAGCGGAGGTATCCTACGAGCAGTACTTC.

About this clone itself: At one end, the junction sequence differs from germline, possibly due to a read error. The chain combines TRBV7-7 with TRBJ2-2; weak D call: TRBD1 (6 bases). The germline V gene encodes CDR1 SSHAT and CDR2 FNYEAQ (reference sequence). The CDR3 sequence is 16 residues long. The CDR3 bases are TGTGCTAGCAGCTCAGGGGTGACCCGAGGCACCGGGGAGCTGTTTTTT. Its translation is CASSSGVTRGTGELFF.

The chain recombines TRBV9 with TRBJ2-7, with 11 bases lining up with TRBD1. Germline V lookup: CDR1 SGDLS, CDR2 YYNGEE. V gave up 2 bases and J gave up 3 bases; unmatched junction bases: 4. CDR3 length: 15 amino acids. The CDR3 region has the DNA TGTGCCAGCAGCGTCGGACAGGGGGCCCACTACGAGCAGTACTTC. This sequence encodes CASSVGQGAHYEQYF.